This entry lists 20 T cell receptor beta chains sequenced from one sample in a study of CD8 T cells in Susac syndrome. cDNA came from approximately 0.5 to 1 ug RNA primed by random hexamers. From the immunoSEQ multiplex PCR reads, TCRdb called clonotypes with MiXCR, one entry per CDR3 protein. In the table there are about 69,000 distinct CDR3 sequences, about 95% of which are singletons. The sequencing input was CD8+ T cells from PBMCs. These receptors came from a human donor in good health.

The V gene is TRBV12-3 or TRBV12-4, the J gene TRBJ2-2; a weak D match, TRBD2 (6 bases). The CDR3 length is 16 residues. Between the trimmed V and J ends, which lost 11 bases and 5 bases, there was a span of 24 bases. DNA for the CDR3: TGTGCCGTAAGAACAACGGACCCCCGGGGGACCGGGGAGCTGTTTTTT. Translating gives CAVRTTDPRGTGELFF.

The genes are TRBV7-9 and TRBJ2-3; 8 bases line up with TRBD1. After removal of 5 bases from V and 2 bases from J, the junction contained 6 bases not matched to a gene. In germline, CDR1 is SEHNR, CDR2 FQNEAQ (reference sequence). This CDR3 has 15 residues. The CDR3 loop is CASSQGAGLTDTQYF. CDR3 sequence (DNA): TGTGCCAGCAGCCAGGGGGCGGGGCTCACAGATACGCAGTATTTT.

The chain has TRBV4-1 and TRBJ2-7; D unresolved. The CDR3 totals 14 residues. Germline V gene sequence: CDR1 MGHRA, CDR2 YSYEKL. Trimming pared 0 bases from V and 2 bases from J, leaving 8 bases between. For the CDR3, the DNA is TGCGCCAGCAGCCAAGACCCCGATGCCTACGAGCAGTACTTC. Encoded protein: CASSQDPDAYEQYF.

The chain is built from TRBV4-3 and TRBJ2-7; D might be TRBD1 or TRBD2, each matching 6 bases. The V end lost 0 bases, the J end lost 2 bases, and 11 bases lay between the germline ends. The CDR3 extends over 15 amino acids. The V gene's germline CDR1 is LGHNA and CDR2 YSLEER. Here the CDR3 DNA reads TGCGCCAGCAGCCAAGATTTGGGGGGCCCCTACGAGCAGTACGTC. Residues: CASSQDLGGPYEQYV.

J is TRBJ2-1 and V is TRBV25-1; the match to TRBD2 covers 13 bases. This CDR3 contains 14 residues. Losses at the gene ends were 5 bases for V and 9 bases for J; bases not matched to a gene: 4. Germline CDR1 reads MGHDK; CDR2 reads SYGVNS. Here the CDR3 reads CASSTSGGASEQFF. CDR3 nucleotide sequence: TGTGCCAGCAGTACTAGCGGGGGGGCCAGTGAGCAGTTCTTC.

This chain joins TRBV7-9 and TRBJ2-3; the D is unclear. The CDR3 has 12 amino acids. V gave up 4 bases and J gave up 4 bases, with 6 bases separating them. CDR1 and CDR2 (germline): SEHNR, FQNEAQ (reference sequence). CDR3 sequence reads: CASSWSPDTQYF. The CDR3 DNA follows: TGTGCCAGCAGCTGGTCCCCAGATACGCAGTATTTT.

V and J are TRBV20-1 and TRBJ1-1; perhaps TRBD1 as D (6 bases). Trimming took off 5 bases at V and 4 bases at J, with 23 bases between the two ends. The V gene's germline CDR1 is DFQATT and CDR2 SNEGSKA (reference sequence). This CDR3 region has 16 residues. The CDR3 region is CSALGTPSVRGTEAFF. CDR3 nucleotides: TGCAGTGCTCTCGGGACACCCTCGGTACGGGGCACTGAAGCTTTCTTT.

The J gene is TRBJ2-7, the V gene TRBV5-1; perhaps TRBD1 as D (6 bases). V was trimmed by 4 bases and J by 1 base, leaving 15 bases between them. This CDR3 is built from 15 residues. CDR1 SGHRS and CDR2 YFSETQ come from the germline V gene. CDR3: CASSPKPTGSYEQYF. The CDR3 nucleotides read TGCGCCAGCAGCCCCAAACCAACAGGGTCCTACGAGCAGTACTTC.

In DNA, the CDR3 is TGCGCCAGCAGCCAGCCCCCGACAGGAGCCCAAGAGACCCAGTACTTC. Translation: CASSQPPTGAQETQYF. The chain joins TRBV4-1 to TRBJ2-5, with D tentatively TRBD1 (6 bases). The CDR3 sequence is 16 residues long. Germline assignment: CDR1 MGHRA and CDR2 YSYEKL. Trimming took off 3 bases at V and 1 base at J, with 15 bases between the two ends.

The chain links TRBV2 to TRBJ2-3, with D tentatively TRBD2 (5 bases). The V end lost 6 bases, the J end lost 0 bases, and 10 bases lay between the germline ends. The CDR3 totals 14 residues. Germline CDR1 and CDR2: SNHLY and FYNNEI. The CDR3 nucleotides are TGTGCCAGCAGACGACTATCTAGCACAGATACGCAGTATTTT. Translated, it gives CASRRLSSTDTQYF.

V and J are TRBV27 and TRBJ2-3, with 7 bases identical to TRBD2. The CDR3 covers 18 residues. Losses at the gene ends were 3 bases for V and 1 base for J; bases not matched to a gene: 13. Germline loops: CDR1 MNHEY, CDR2 SMNVEV (reference sequence). This chain's CDR3 is CASSFLTGTTVGTDTQYF. The CDR3 region has the DNA TGTGCCAGCAGTTTTCTCACTGGGACTACCGTAGGCACAGATACGCAGTATTTT.

A single count supports this clonotype. The chain's CDR3 is CASSYVLSTEAFF. The CDR3, as DNA: TGTGCCAGCAGTTACGTTCTTTCTACTGAAGCTTTCTTT. The V call is TRBV6-2 or TRBV6-3, the J call TRBJ1-1; D gene unclear. The length of the CDR3 is 13 residues. The V and J ends lost 2 bases and 5 bases respectively, with 9 bases between them. Germline assignment: CDR1 MNHEY and CDR2 SVGEGT.

Worth noting for this clonotype: Germline and junction disagree at one end, which may indicate a read error. The chain employs TRBV6-2 or TRBV6-3 and TRBJ1-1, with D unresolved. The CDR3 contains 14 residues. Germline lookup yields CDR1 MNHEY and CDR2 SVGEGT. The CDR3 protein is CASSYLSINQEAFF. CDR3 nucleotides: TGTGCCAGCAGTTACCTCTCCATAAATCAAGAAGCCTTCTTT.

The chain is built from TRBV27 and TRBJ2-3, with D perhaps TRBD1 (6 bases). Germline CDR1 reads MNHEY; CDR2 reads SMNVEV (reference sequence). The CDR3 covers 15 residues. V was pared by 4 bases and J by 3 bases, with 14 bases between. CDR3 in DNA: TGTGCCAGCAGTTCCGCTCTAGGGGGTACAGATACGCAGTATTTT. Translated: CASSSALGGTDTQYF.

The rearrangement joins TRBV27 to TRBJ2-2; D gene unclear. V was trimmed by 6 bases and J by 0 bases, leaving 8 bases between them. Germline V gene data show CDR1 as MNHEY and CDR2 as SMNVEV (reference sequence). This CDR3 is built from 14 residues. CDR3: CASSWASNTGELFF. In DNA form, the CDR3 reads TGTGCCAGCAGCTGGGCCTCGAACACCGGGGAGCTGTTTTTT.

V usage is TRBV6-6 and J usage is TRBJ2-7; D is ambiguous. The CDR3 consists of 14 residues. Germline loops: CDR1 MNHNY, CDR2 SVGAGI (reference sequence). Trimming removed 2 bases at V and 3 bases at J, with 11 bases between. The CDR3 DNA follows: TGTGCCAGCAGTTACGATGGTCCGATCTACGAGCAGTACTTC. It encodes CASSYDGPIYEQYF.

This clonotype was detected only once. CDR3 region: CASAQSGREPQHF. The CDR3 DNA follows: TGTGCCAGCGCCCAGAGTGGTCGGGAGCCCCAGCATTTT. This chain connects TRBV7-2 to TRBJ1-5; no clear D. CDR1 and CDR2 (germline): SGHTA, FQGNSA. V lost 8 bases and J lost 8, with 16 bases in between. This CDR3 region has 13 residues.

This clonotype was detected only once. The chain is built from TRBV3-1 and TRBJ2-1, with D perhaps assigned TRBD1 or TRBD2 (5 bases each). The CDR3 consists of 16 residues. Germline CDR1 LGHDT, CDR2 YNNKEL (reference sequence). Trimming removed 0 bases at V and 1 base at J, with 10 bases between. For the CDR3, the DNA is TGTGCCAGCAGCCAAGACCTTGGGGGATCCTACAATGAGCAGTTCTTC. It is translated as CASSQDLGGSYNEQFF.

This chain links TRBV7-3 with TRBJ2-2, with D hard to call. The CDR3 spans 17 residues. Germline assignment: CDR1 SGHTA and CDR2 FQGTGA. The V end was cut by 4 bases, the J end by 0 bases, with 15 bases between. Here the CDR3 reads CASSSPSGQANTGELFF. The DNA for the CDR3 is TGTGCCAGCAGCTCCCCTTCGGGTCAGGCGAACACCGGGGAGCTGTTTTTT.

This chain links TRBV29-1 with TRBJ1-2; no definite D call. Trimming shortened V by 2 bases and J by 5 bases, and 15 bases separated the two germline ends. Germline assignment: CDR1 SQVTM and CDR2 ANQGSEA. The CDR3 is 14 residues long. For the CDR3, the DNA is TGCAGCGTTGAATATGAAGGACCTCGATATGGCTACACCTTC. Amino acid sequence: CSVEYEGPRYGYTF.